Below are 11 T cell receptor beta chains sequenced from a single sample in a study of blood T cells in healthy people across ages. The authors ran a second PCR of roughly 6 to 11 cycles using a sample-barcoded 5' primer and a J-beta primer mix. TCRdb reanalysed the 5' RACE reads using MiXCR and keeps one entry per CDR3 protein. Found here are over 600,000 distinct CDR3 sequences, under 25% of them singletons; the top ten hold 3.6%. Sequences were obtained from blood. These receptors were collected from a man between 70 and 80 years old in good health.

This chain uses TRBV5-1 with TRBJ2-3; D is possibly TRBD1 (5 bases). The germline V and J ends were trimmed by 2 bases and 0 bases, with 10 bases remaining between them. CDR1 is SGHRS, CDR2 YFSETQ, per germline. CDR3 size: 15 residues. The chain's CDR3 is CASSFTKGSTDTQYF. CDR3 nucleotides: TGCGCCAGCAGCTTTACAAAGGGGAGCACAGATACGCAGTATTTT.

The genes are TRBV18 and TRBJ2-1; 7 bases agree with TRBD1. The CDR3 is 15 residues long. J lost 9 bases, V lost 0 bases, and 8 bases had no gene match. Germline assignment: CDR1 KGHSH and CDR2 LQKENI. CDR3 sequence reads: CASSPPRTGGSEQFF. Written as DNA, the CDR3 is TGTGCCAGCTCACCACCGAGGACAGGTGGGTCTGAGCAGTTCTTC.

The V gene is TRBV6-5, the J gene TRBJ2-3; no reliable D call. Per germline, CDR1 MNHEY and CDR2 SVGAGI. The CDR3 spans 12 residues. The ends were cut back, 9 bases at V and 1 base at J, with 8 bases in the middle. As DNA, the CDR3 is TGTGCCAGAAGCGTTGGCACAGATACGCAGTATTTT. It translates to CARSVGTDTQYF.

This clonotype came up many times. V and J are TRBV14 and TRBJ2-2; D is unclear. V lost 4 bases to trimming and J lost 2 bases, with 11 bases between them. The CDR3 length is 15 residues. Germline V gives CDR1 SGHDN, CDR2 FVKESK. CDR3 coding DNA: TGTGCCAGCAGCCTGGGATGGCCTAACACCGGGGAGCTGTTTTTT. It encodes CASSLGWPNTGELFF. Supplemented by reference TRBV14 and TRBJ2-2, the full variable domain reads EAGVTQFPSHSVIEKGQTVTLRCDPISGHDNLYWYRRVMGKEIKFLLHFVKESKQDESGMPNNRFLAERTGGTYSTLKVQPAELEDSGVYFCASSLGWPNTGELFFGEGSRLTVL.

This clonotype was counted many times. The V call is TRBV28, the J call TRBJ2-1, with 7 bases aligning to TRBD1. V shed 2 bases, J shed 6 bases, and the junction held 7 bases outside the gene matches. Germline CDR1 and CDR2: MDHEN and SYDVKM. The CDR3 length is 15 residues. CDR3 loop: CASSLTLTGSNEQFF. The DNA for the CDR3 is TGTGCCAGCAGTTTAACCCTGACAGGGTCCAATGAGCAGTTCTTC.

This clonotype was detected a few times. The CDR3: CASSPAGLVDTQYF. The DNA of the CDR3 is TGTGCCAGCAGCCCAGCGGGATTGGTAGATACGCAGTATTTT. The chain recombines TRBV25-1 with TRBJ2-3, with 7 nucleotides matching TRBD2. The V and J ends lost 6 bases and 5 bases, in that order; junction bases with no gene match: 8. The CDR3 has 14 residues. In germline, CDR1 is MGHDK, CDR2 SYGVNS.

The V gene is TRBV4-1, the J gene TRBJ2-3; the D gene is possibly TRBD2 (5 bases). In germline, CDR1 is MGHRA, CDR2 YSYEKL. CDR3 length: 13 amino acids. V shed 2 bases and J shed 11 bases, with 14 bases lying between them. CDR3 sequence: CASSQPPSLRQYF. CDR3 DNA: TGCGCCAGCAGCCAACCCCCTAGCTTACGGCAGTATTTT.

This clonotype was seen more than once but under ten times. CDR3 coding DNA: TGCAGTGCACCGACAGGGTTTAGGGCAGATACGCAGTATTTT. It specifies CSAPTGFRADTQYF. The rearrangement uses TRBV20-1 and TRBJ2-3; TRBD1 matches 7 bases. CDR1 is DFQATT and CDR2 is SNEGSKA in the germline V gene (reference sequence). The V gene end was trimmed by 6 bases and the J gene end by 4 bases; junction bases not matched to a gene: 10. The CDR3 runs 14 residues.

This chain connects TRBV25-1 to TRBJ1-2; no firm D call. The ends were cut back, 2 bases at V and 8 bases at J, with 15 bases in the middle. Germline CDR1 reads MGHDK; CDR2 reads SYGVNS. There are 14 residues in the CDR3. DNA for the CDR3: TGTGCCAGCAGTGAAATCGGTACAGCTCGGGGCTACACCTTC. Protein sequence: CASSEIGTARGYTF.

V is TRBV27 and J is TRBJ2-7, with D unresolved. V was cut by 5 bases and J by 3 bases, with 17 bases left in between. The germline V gene encodes CDR1 MNHEY and CDR2 SMNVEV (reference sequence). This CDR3 has 15 amino acids. The CDR3 coding sequence is TGTGCCAGCAGTCCTCGGAGACTCAATAGCTACGAGCAGTACTTC. Encoded protein: CASSPRRLNSYEQYF.

The V gene is TRBV9, the J gene TRBJ2-5; 8 positions match TRBD2. This CDR3 spans 15 amino acids. The germline gives CDR1 SGDLS, CDR2 YYNGEE. V shed 3 bases, J shed 5 bases, and the junction held 9 bases outside the gene matches. The CDR3 sequence: CASSARTSLSETQYF. DNA of the CDR3: TGTGCCAGCAGCGCCAGGACTAGCCTTTCGGAGACCCAGTACTTC.